This entry lists 18 T cell receptor beta chains sequenced from one sample in a study of blood T cell repertoires in COVID-19. Sequencing used immunoSEQ multiplex PCR; TCRdb keeps in-frame clones, though not all of them. The repertoire consists of approximately 380,000 clones, with about 85% occurring once and the leading ten covering roughly 3.6%. Specimen: peripheral blood. These receptor sequences come from a woman aged 18-35 years with acute or convalescent COVID-19.

J is TRBJ2-3 and V is TRBV6-5, with TRBD1 matching over 9 bases. CDR1 and CDR2 (germline): MNHEY, SVGAGI. The CDR3 has 16 amino acids. Trimming at V came to 3 bases and at J to 3 bases, leaving 7 bases not matched to a gene. The CDR3 DNA follows: TGTGCCAGCAGTTATGGACCCGGGACAGGGACAGATACGCAGTATTTT. It yields the protein CASSYGPGTGTDTQYF.

The rearrangement links TRBV4-1 to TRBJ1-2, with 9 bases aligning to TRBD1. The CDR3 has 16 amino acids. The V gene's germline CDR1 is MGHRA and CDR2 YSYEKL. Losses at the gene ends were 0 bases for V and 0 bases for J; bases not matched to a gene: 2. The CDR3 spells CASSQDRTGANYGYTF. The DNA of the CDR3 is TGCGCCAGCAGCCAAGATCGGACAGGGGCTAACTATGGCTACACCTTC.

This sequence joins TRBV6-5 and TRBJ1-5; D is possibly TRBD1 (6 bases). CDR3 size: 15 residues. V shed 2 bases and J shed 7 bases, with 15 bases lying between them. Germline CDR1 and CDR2: MNHEY and SVGAGI. CDR3 sequence: CASSYATGPNQPQHF. CDR3 bases: TGTGCCAGCAGTTACGCTACAGGGCCCAACCAGCCCCAGCATTTT.

The chain recombines TRBV18 with TRBJ2-3; TRBD2 aligns across 12 bases. Germline CDR1 reads KGHSH; CDR2 reads LQKENI. The V and J ends lost 6 bases and 4 bases, in that order; junction bases with no gene match: 5. CDR3 length: 15 residues. The DNA for the CDR3 is TGTGCCAGCTCGCGACTAGCGGGGGATCCAGATACGCAGTATTTT. It is translated as CASSRLAGDPDTQYF. Using reference TRBV18 and TRBJ2-3 for the parts outside the CDR3, the full variable domain is NAGVMQNPRHLVRRRGQEARLRCSPMKGHSHVYWYRQLPEEGLKFMVYLQKENIIDESGMPKERFSAEFPKEGPSILRIQQVVRGDSAAYFCASSRLAGDPDTQYFGPGTRLTVL.

This sequence joins TRBV9 and TRBJ2-1; 9 positions agree with TRBD1. Trimming removed 0 bases from V and 7 bases from J; junction bases left unmatched: 8. Germline CDR1 reads SGDLS; CDR2 reads YYNGEE. This CDR3 spans 16 amino acids. CDR3 protein: CASSVVAQGAGNEQFF. As DNA, the CDR3 is TGTGCCAGCAGCGTAGTCGCACAGGGGGCTGGGAATGAGCAGTTCTTC.

V usage is TRBV11-3 and J usage is TRBJ2-1, with 7 nucleotides matching TRBD2. CDR1 SGHNT and CDR2 YENEEA come from the germline V gene. The CDR3 loop spans 14 amino acids. V gave up 5 bases and J gave up 6 bases; unmatched junction bases: 7. The CDR3 nucleotides are TGTGCCAGCAGCCATGGACTAGTAGCCAATGAGCAGTTCTTC. Its protein is CASSHGLVANEQFF.

This chain joins TRBV9 and TRBJ2-1, with D possibly TRBD2 on 6 matching bases. Germline assignment: CDR1 SGDLS and CDR2 YYNGEE. The length of the CDR3 is 16 residues. The V gene lost 4 bases and the J gene lost 3 bases, with 17 bases spanning the gap. CDR3 coding DNA: TGTGCCAGCAGCTCCCTAGGAGGGACCAACTACAATGAGCAGTTCTTC. This encodes CASSSLGGTNYNEQFF.

In this sample, this clone turned up once. This chain links TRBV27 with TRBJ2-7; D unresolved. The CDR3 contains 13 residues. V dropped 5 bases and J dropped 0 bases, with 8 bases sitting between them. Germline CDR1 MNHEY, CDR2 SMNVEV (reference sequence). The CDR3 bases are TGTGCCAGCAGTCCCCTCCCCTCCTACGAGCAGTACTTC. Translating it yields CASSPLPSYEQYF.

The genes are TRBV7-9 and TRBJ1-5, with 8 bases matching TRBD1. CDR1 is SEHNR and CDR2 is FQNEAQ in the germline V gene (reference sequence). There are 14 residues in the CDR3. Trimming took 8 bases from V and 7 from J; bases not matched to a gene: 10. CDR3: CASRAGGEGQPQHF. The CDR3 nucleotides read TGTGCCAGCCGAGCAGGGGGCGAAGGGCAGCCCCAGCATTTT.

The chain couples TRBV19 to TRBJ2-1, with D perhaps matching TRBD1 (5 bases). The CDR3 runs to 13 residues. Germline CDR1 is LNHDA and CDR2 is SQIVND (reference sequence). The germline V and J ends were trimmed by 3 bases and 5 bases, with 8 bases remaining between them. The CDR3 DNA sequence: TGTGCCAGTAGTATGCAGGGAAACAATGAGCAGTTCTTC. This codes for CASSMQGNNEQFF.

The V call is TRBV6-2 or TRBV6-3, the J call TRBJ2-1; D is possibly TRBD2 (6 bases). The CDR3 totals 16 residues. CDR1 MNHEY and CDR2 SVGEGT come from the germline V gene. V was clipped by 4 bases and J by 7 bases, with 20 bases between them. CDR3 region: CASSFDPGTWRNEQFF. For the CDR3, the DNA is TGTGCCAGCAGTTTCGACCCCGGGACTTGGAGGAATGAGCAGTTCTTC.

The CDR3 loop reads CASSFPGRRFYEQYF. In nucleotides, the CDR3 is TGTGCCAGCAGTTTCCCAGGGAGGAGGTTTTACGAGCAGTACTTC. The chain carries TRBV28 and TRBJ2-7, with D possibly TRBD2 on 6 matching bases. The CDR3 is 15 amino acids. Germline CDR1 MDHEN, CDR2 SYDVKM. V lost 3 bases and J lost 4, with 16 bases in between.

V usage is TRBV7-8 and J usage is TRBJ1-2; 8 bases agree with TRBD1. The CDR3 has 15 amino acids. Germline V CDR1 and CDR2: SGHVS, FQNEAQ. Trimming removed 1 base from V and 4 bases from J; junction bases left unmatched: 5. The CDR3 sequence: CASSLEDRASYGYTF. CDR3 bases: TGTGCCAGCAGCTTAGAGGACAGGGCGAGCTATGGCTACACCTTC.

This clone was seen a single time. The chain's CDR3 is CASSLDGREAFF. As DNA, the CDR3 is TGTGCCAGCAGCTTGGACGGTCGTGAAGCTTTCTTT. The chain links TRBV5-4 to TRBJ1-1; no clear D. CDR3 length equals 12 residues. Trimming took off 0 bases at V and 7 bases at J, with 7 bases between the two ends. Germline CDR1 SGHNT, CDR2 YYREEE (reference sequence).

The chain has TRBV3-1 (or the pseudogene TRBV3-2) and TRBJ1-1; no firm D call. CDR3 length: 11 amino acids. Trimming took off 4 bases at V and 7 bases at J, with 7 bases between the two ends. In germline, CDR1 is LGHDT, CDR2 YNNKEL (reference sequence). The CDR3 is CASSLYDEAFF. The CDR3 DNA reads TGTGCCAGCAGCCTCTATGATGAAGCTTTCTTT.

The chain recombines TRBV5-1 with TRBJ1-2, with TRBD1 identical over 7 bases. The trim removed 8 bases at V and 0 bases at J, leaving 4 bases unmatched. CDR3 length equals 13 residues. The germline CDR1 and CDR2 sequences are SGHRS and YFSETQ. The CDR3 nucleotides are TGCGCCAGTGGGACAGAAGCTAACTATGGCTACACCTTC. Protein: CASGTEANYGYTF.

This chain connects TRBV10-1 to TRBJ1-2; 9 bases map to TRBD1. The CDR3 length is 14 residues. Trimming at V came to 6 bases and at J to 3 bases, leaving 5 bases not matched to a gene. Germline-derived CDR1 and CDR2 are WNHNN and SYGVQD (reference sequence). The CDR3 DNA follows: TGCGCCAGCAGCAGACAGGGGGTGCACTATGGCTACACCTTC. Its translation: CASSRQGVHYGYTF.

The V call is TRBV5-5, the J call TRBJ2-7, with D possibly matching TRBD2 (6 bases). Germline-derived CDR1 and CDR2 are SGHKS and YYEKEE (reference sequence). The CDR3 extends over 16 amino acids. Trimming took off 0 bases at V and 0 bases at J, with 13 bases between the two ends. Here the CDR3 reads CASSLASGGSSYEQYF. The CDR3 DNA follows: TGTGCCAGCAGCTTGGCCTCTGGGGGGAGCTCCTACGAGCAGTACTTC.